Each of the 6 T cell receptor beta chains below was sequenced from the same sample in a study of identifying expanded T cells in peripheral blood. Repertoires were generated with immunoSEQ multiplex PCR, while TCRdb's copy carries only in-frame clones and drops some. This table has approximately 92,000 clones, approximately 84% appearing once. The sample was blood. The origin of the receptors is a person aged 18 to 75 in good health.

This chain uses TRBV21-1 with TRBJ2-4. TRBV21-1 corresponds to a pseudogene. There are 14 residues in the CDR3. CDR3 nucleotide sequence: TGTGCCAGCAGCAAAGGGTCACCGACGGACATTCAGTACTTC. Amino acid sequence: CASSKGSPTDIQYF.

The chain has TRBV15 and TRBJ1-5; no definite D call. Trimming left V 0 bases short and J 7 bases short, with 13 bases between. The germline V gene has CDR1 LNHNV and CDR2 YYDKDF (reference sequence). This CDR3 region has 15 residues. The CDR3 region is CATSRDRREKQPQHF. DNA for the CDR3: TGTGCCACCAGCAGAGATAGGAGAGAAAAACAGCCCCAGCATTTT.

The CDR3 loop is CASSYGRQGDEQFF. The CDR3 DNA is TGTGCCAGCAGTTACGGGCGTCAAGGCGATGAGCAGTTCTTC. The chain employs TRBV6-6 and TRBJ2-1; D gene ambiguous. Trimming took 2 bases from V and 8 from J, leaving 13 bases between them. Germline CDR1 is MNHNY and CDR2 is SVGAGI (reference sequence). CDR3 length equals 14 residues.

This chain links TRBV6-5 with TRBJ1-1; possibly TRBD1 for D (5 bases). The CDR3 totals 12 residues. The germline V gene encodes CDR1 MNHEY and CDR2 SVGAGI. V was clipped by 5 bases and J by 10 bases, with 14 bases between them. CDR3 amino acids: CASSRGALGAFF. The CDR3 bases are TGTGCCAGCAGTCGCGGGGCACTGGGAGCTTTCTTT.

The chain combines TRBV5-1 with TRBJ2-5; 8 positions agree with TRBD2. Germline-derived CDR1 and CDR2 are SGHRS and YFSETQ. V gave up 4 bases and J gave up 0 bases; unmatched junction bases: 2. The CDR3 consists of 14 residues. The CDR3: CASSPRGDQETQYF. DNA for the CDR3: TGCGCCAGCAGCCCGCGGGGGGACCAAGAGACCCAGTACTTC.

The gene calls are TRBV6-5 and TRBJ2-7; the match to TRBD2 covers 7 bases. V gave up 3 bases and J gave up 6 bases; unmatched junction bases: 2. Germline V gene lookup returns CDR1 MNHEY and CDR2 SVGAGI. This CDR3 is 12 amino acids long. The CDR3 region has the DNA TGTGCCAGCAGTTATTGGGGGGGCGAGCAGTACTTC. This encodes CASSYWGGEQYF.